A single sample gave rise to the 25 T cell receptor beta chains below, sequenced in a study of shared clonotypes between healthy human individuals. Profiled with immunoSEQ multiplex PCR; TCRdb holds only in-frame clones, not every one. Among under 1,100,000 clones, more than 75% were seen once, and the ten largest hold more than 0.55%. Material for sequencing was memory CD4+ T cells from PBMCs. Stated subset: CD45RA-negative fraction. These receptors originate from a man between 18 and 29 years old in good health. Some clones in this sample may be carry-over from other donors' samples.

This sequence joins TRBV7-2 and TRBJ2-7; D is unresolved. V lost 5 bases and J 6 bases, leaving 20 bases between the germline ends. The germline gives CDR1 SGHTA, CDR2 FQGNSA. The CDR3 consists of 15 residues. CDR3 bases: TGTGCCAGCAGCCCCCCCGAGACTTGGGCTCGCGAGCAGTACTTC. Encoded protein: CASSPPETWAREQYF. The full variable domain, completed using reference TRBV7-2 and TRBJ2-7, is GAGVSQSPSNKVTEKGKDVELRCDPISGHTALYWYRQSLGQGLEFLIYFQGNSAPDKSGLPSDRFSAERTGGSVSTLTIQRTQQEDSAVYLCASSPPETWAREQYFGPGTRLTVT.

V gene TRBV7-2 combines with J gene TRBJ2-5; D is unresolved. Germline V gene lookup returns CDR1 SGHTA and CDR2 FQGNSA. The CDR3 extends over 13 amino acids. Trimming cost V 5 bases and J 5 bases, with 12 bases left between them. In nucleotides, the CDR3 is TGTGCCAGCAGCGCCTGGGCCTCGGAGACCCAGTACTTC. This translates into CASSAWASETQYF.

V is TRBV10-3 and J is TRBJ2-3; TRBD2 is a possible D gene (6 bases). There are 15 residues in the CDR3. Trimming stripped 4 bases from V and 2 bases from J, with 13 bases between. Germline V gene sequence: CDR1 ENHRY, CDR2 SYGVKD. The DNA of the CDR3 is TGTGCCATCAGTGTCCTCGGGACTCCCACAGATACGCAGTATTTT. This encodes CAISVLGTPTDTQYF.

The rearrangement uses TRBV4-1 and TRBJ2-1; 7 nucleotides match TRBD2. V lost 4 bases and J lost 0; bases outside the gene matches: 3. CDR1 and CDR2 from the germline V gene are MGHRA and YSYEKL. The CDR3 sequence is 15 residues long. CDR3 protein: CASSLAGHSYNEQFF. The CDR3 DNA sequence: TGCGCCAGCAGCCTAGCGGGCCACTCCTACAATGAGCAGTTCTTC.

The chain recombines TRBV7-2 with TRBJ2-3; 7 bases are shared with TRBD1. Trimming at V came to 2 bases and at J to 5 bases, leaving 10 bases not matched to a gene. The CDR3 has 16 amino acids. Germline loops: CDR1 SGHTA, CDR2 FQGNSA. CDR3 nucleotides: TGTGCCAGCAGCTTAAGGGGTAGGGCAGGGGGAGATACGCAGTATTTT. It specifies CASSLRGRAGGDTQYF.

The rearrangement uses TRBV7-2 and TRBJ2-7; 7 bases are shared with TRBD1. CDR3 length equals 15 residues. CDR1 is SGHTA, CDR2 FQGNSA, per germline. After removal of 5 bases from V and 4 bases from J, the junction contained 11 bases not matched to a gene. In DNA, the CDR3 is TGTGCCAGCAGCCGTAACAGGGGAAGCAATTACGAGCAGTACTTC. Translated, it gives CASSRNRGSNYEQYF.

The genes are TRBV30 and TRBJ2-7; D possibly corresponds to TRBD2 (6 bases). V lost 7 bases to trimming and J lost 5 bases, with 12 bases between them. Germline V gene lookup returns CDR1 GTSNPN and CDR2 SVGIG (reference sequence). The CDR3 spans 11 residues. CDR3 bases: TGTGCCTATGGGGGGTTCGACGAGCAGTACTTC. Encoded protein: CAYGGFDEQYF.

This clone was observed a handful of times. Other DNA sequences in the sample encode the same CDR3. The V and J genes are TRBV5-6 and TRBJ2-1; D gene ambiguous. The CDR3 runs to 16 residues. Germline V gene data show CDR1 as SGHDT and CDR2 as YYEEEE. Trimming removed 0 bases at V and 0 bases at J, with 10 bases between. The CDR3 DNA reads as TGTGCCAGCAGCTTGGGGGCAGTAAGCTCCTACAATGAGCAGTTCTTC. Translating gives CASSLGAVSSYNEQFF. The full variable domain, in which reference TRBV5-6 and TRBJ2-1 provide the parts outside the CDR3, is DAGVTQSPTHLIKTRGQQVTLRCSPKSGHDTVSWYQQALGQGPQFIFQYYEEEERQRGNFPDRFSGHQFPNYSSELNVNALLLGDSALYLCASSLGAVSSYNEQFFGPGTRLTVL.

The J gene is TRBJ2-3, the V gene TRBV29-1; 9 bases are a match to TRBD1. V shed 4 bases, J shed 6 bases, and the junction held 8 bases outside the gene matches. The CDR3 is 14 amino acids. CDR1 SQVTM and CDR2 ANQGSEA come from the germline V gene. The CDR3 here is CSVGQGGRGDTQYF. As DNA, the CDR3 is TGCAGCGTTGGACAGGGGGGCCGGGGTGATACGCAGTATTTT.

This clone was observed a handful of times. The chain joins TRBV6-1 to TRBJ2-7; 9 bases match TRBD1. The CDR3 totals 12 residues. Losses at the gene ends were 10 bases for V and 7 bases for J; bases not matched to a gene: 8. Per germline, CDR1 MNHNS and CDR2 SASEGT. CDR3 sequence (DNA): TGTGCCACACAAAACAGGGGGCTAGAGCAGTACTTC. Its translation is CATQNRGLEQYF.

The chain is built from TRBV4-1 and TRBJ1-2, with D perhaps matching TRBD1 (5 bases). There are 12 residues in the CDR3. V gave up 1 base and J gave up 5 bases, with 5 bases separating them. Germline CDR1 reads MGHRA; CDR2 reads YSYEKL. CDR3 DNA: TGCGCCAGCAGCCAAGGACAGTATGGCTACACCTTC. Protein sequence: CASSQGQYGYTF.

This clone was found a few times. The identical CDR3 is also encoded by other nucleotide sequences in the sample. V is TRBV2 and J is TRBJ2-5; D gene uncertain. Germline loops: CDR1 SNHLY, CDR2 FYNNEI. The V and J ends lost 4 bases and 4 bases respectively, with 4 bases between them. The CDR3 has 11 amino acids. CDR3 sequence: CASSVGETQYF. The DNA of the CDR3 is TGTGCCAGCAGTGTCGGAGAGACCCAGTACTTC.

V and J are TRBV11-2 and TRBJ2-7; 11 bases agree with TRBD2. Germline CDR1 and CDR2: SGHAT and FQNNGV. V gave up 5 bases and J gave up 3 bases; unmatched junction bases: 6. The CDR3 totals 15 residues. Here the CDR3 DNA reads TGTGCCAGCAGCCTCACAACTAGCGGGAGCTACGAGCAGTACTTC. It encodes CASSLTTSGSYEQYF.

This clone was seen just once. The rearrangement joins TRBV10-1 to TRBJ2-4, with D perhaps TRBD1 or TRBD2 (7 bases each). Germline V CDR1 and CDR2: WNHNN, SYGVQD (reference sequence). Trimming shortened V by 9 bases and J by 2 bases, and 20 bases separated the two germline ends. This CDR3 is built from 16 residues. The CDR3 loop is CARSLRGRASKNIQYF. The CDR3 coding sequence is TGCGCCAGGAGCCTCAGGGGGAGGGCCTCCAAAAACATTCAGTACTTC.

V is TRBV11-3 and J is TRBJ2-7; TRBD1 matches at 9 bases. CDR3 length equals 13 residues. The trim removed 5 bases at V and 6 bases at J, leaving 5 bases unmatched. Germline loops: CDR1 SGHNT, CDR2 YENEEA. The CDR3 nucleotides read TGTGCCAGCAGCCTAACAGGGGGCTCCGAGCAGTACTTC. As protein: CASSLTGGSEQYF.

The V and J genes are TRBV9 and TRBJ2-7; D unclear. Per the germline V gene, CDR1 is SGDLS and CDR2 is YYNGEE. The CDR3 covers 15 residues. Trimming stripped 4 bases from V and 2 bases from J, with 16 bases between. As DNA, the CDR3 is TGTGCCAGCAGCAAAGGCTATCATAACACCTACGAGCAGTACTTC. Translation gives CASSKGYHNTYEQYF.

This clone was seen ten or more times. This chain joins TRBV6-1 and TRBJ1-4; D gene unclear. The CDR3 is made up of 14 amino acids. The germline CDR1 and CDR2 sequences are MNHNS and SASEGT. V shed 2 bases and J shed 5 bases, with 9 bases lying between them. CDR3 residues: CASSELQSNEKLFF. DNA for the CDR3: TGTGCCAGCAGTGAACTCCAGAGCAATGAAAAACTGTTTTTT.

This clone has only one observation. This chain links TRBV6-1 with TRBJ2-1, with 11 positions matching TRBD2. The CDR3 length is 14 residues. V lost 6 bases and J lost 8; bases outside the gene matches: 6. Germline loops: CDR1 MNHNS, CDR2 SASEGT. CDR3 in amino acids: CASRSLAGGDEQFF. The CDR3 coding sequence is TGTGCCAGCAGGAGCCTAGCGGGGGGCGATGAGCAGTTCTTC.

This clone was recorded once. J is TRBJ2-7 and V is TRBV30, with D hard to call. The CDR3 runs 12 residues. V lost 3 bases and J lost 0, with 6 bases in between. Germline CDR1 and CDR2: GTSNPN and SVGIG (reference sequence). In DNA, the CDR3 is TGTGCCTGGAGCCCACTCTCCTACGAGCAGTACTTC. Its protein product is CAWSPLSYEQYF.

Remarks on this clone: This likely stems from a read error, as it lies one base from a far larger clone. This chain uses TRBV11-2 with TRBJ1-2; D might be TRBD1 (6 bases). There are 14 residues in the CDR3. Germline assignment: CDR1 SGHAT and CDR2 FQNNGV. V was pared by 7 bases and J by 8 bases, with 20 bases between. CDR3 protein: CASNFWNTGKGYTF. CDR3 nucleotide sequence: TGTGCCAGCAACTTTTGGAATACAGGGAAAGGCTACACCTTC.

V usage is TRBV28 and J usage is TRBJ2-7; 9 nucleotides align to TRBD1. J lost 7 bases, V lost 6 bases, and 13 bases had no gene match. Germline-derived CDR1 and CDR2 are MDHEN and SYDVKM. CDR3 length: 15 amino acids. The CDR3 sequence is CASSTRDRALCEQYF. DNA for the CDR3: TGTGCCAGCAGCACCCGGGACAGGGCGTTGTGTGAGCAGTACTTC.

This clone was seen more than once but under ten times. This chain connects TRBV5-1 to TRBJ1-1; weak D call: TRBD1 (5 bases). Germline CDR1 and CDR2: SGHRS and YFSETQ. V lost 0 bases, J lost 4 bases, and 13 bases lay in between. The CDR3 has 15 amino acids. The CDR3 DNA reads TGCGCCAGCAGCTTGGTGGAGGGGTTGGGCACTGAAGCTTTCTTT. Translated: CASSLVEGLGTEAFF.

The chain uses TRBV25-1 and TRBJ2-3; D is unresolved. Deletions cut 8 bases from V and 5 bases from J, with 11 bases between. This CDR3 is 12 amino acids long. The germline CDR1 and CDR2 sequences are MGHDK and SYGVNS. CDR3 amino acids: CASRSMVDTQYF. For the CDR3, the DNA is TGTGCCAGCCGAAGCATGGTAGATACGCAGTATTTT. The variable domain in full, with the rest retrieved from reference TRBV25-1 and TRBJ2-3, is EADIYQTPRYLVIGTGKKITLECSQTMGHDKMYWYQQDPGMELHLIHYSYGVNSTEKGDLSSESTVSRIRTEHFPLTLESARPSHTSQYLCASRSMVDTQYFGPGTRLTVL.

This clone showed up many times. The chain has TRBV7-9 and TRBJ2-1; 11 bases map to TRBD2. The CDR3 sequence is 18 residues long. Trimming took 4 bases from V and 5 from J; bases not matched to a gene: 13. Looked up from germline, CDR1 is SEHNR and CDR2 is FQNEAQ (reference sequence). The CDR3 is CASSSLAGGTLLNNEQFF. DNA of the CDR3: TGTGCCAGCAGCTCCCTAGCGGGAGGTACCTTACTAAACAATGAGCAGTTCTTC.

The chain joins TRBV7-2 to TRBJ1-1; D is uncertain. The CDR3 runs 11 residues. V was cut by 6 bases and J by 5 bases, with 7 bases left in between. In germline, CDR1 is SGHTA, CDR2 FQGNSA. CDR3 nucleotide sequence: TGTGCCAGCAGAGAAGGGACTGAAGCTTTCTTT. It yields the protein CASREGTEAFF.